The following is a T cell receptor (beta chain) sequence with its context. The source of the sample is a study of blood T cell repertoires in COVID-19. About the study: PBMCs, B-cell-depleted T cells, or T cells provided the cDNA or gDNA that made up the material.

The table came from immunoSEQ multiplex PCR; TCRdb's copy has only in-frame clones and leaves some out. This table holds 160,000 or so clones, roughly 87% found once. The CDR3 is made up of 13 amino acids. Trimming left V 5 bases short and J 7 bases short, with 12 bases between. Looked up from germline, CDR1 is MNHEY and CDR2 is SVGAGI. The sequenced sample consisted of peripheral blood. This receptor was identified in a woman in her sixties who had recovered from COVID-19. The chain couples TRBV6-5 to TRBJ1-5, with D possibly TRBD1 on 6 matching bases. CDR3 in amino acids: CASSQQQGQPQHF. CDR3 nucleotide sequence: TGTGCCAGCAGTCAACAACAGGGACAGCCCCAGCATTTT.